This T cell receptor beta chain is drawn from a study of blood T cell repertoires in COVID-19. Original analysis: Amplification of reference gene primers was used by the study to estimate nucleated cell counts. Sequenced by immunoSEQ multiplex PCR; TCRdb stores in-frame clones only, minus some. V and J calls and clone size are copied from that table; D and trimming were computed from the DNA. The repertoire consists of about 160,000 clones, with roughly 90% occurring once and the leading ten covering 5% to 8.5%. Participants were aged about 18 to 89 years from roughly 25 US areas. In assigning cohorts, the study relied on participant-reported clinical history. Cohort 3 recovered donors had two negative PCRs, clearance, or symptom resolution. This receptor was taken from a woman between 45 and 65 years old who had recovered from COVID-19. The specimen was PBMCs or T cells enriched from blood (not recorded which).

The CDR3 DNA reads TGTGCCAGCAGCTTGGATGGGCACACCGGGGAGCTGTTTTTT. Its protein product is CASSLDGHTGELFF. V gene TRBV5-4 combines with J gene TRBJ2-2; D gene unclear. The germline gives CDR1 SGHNT, CDR2 YYREEE (reference sequence). Trimming took off 0 bases at V and 3 bases at J, with 6 bases between the two ends. The CDR3 spans 14 residues.